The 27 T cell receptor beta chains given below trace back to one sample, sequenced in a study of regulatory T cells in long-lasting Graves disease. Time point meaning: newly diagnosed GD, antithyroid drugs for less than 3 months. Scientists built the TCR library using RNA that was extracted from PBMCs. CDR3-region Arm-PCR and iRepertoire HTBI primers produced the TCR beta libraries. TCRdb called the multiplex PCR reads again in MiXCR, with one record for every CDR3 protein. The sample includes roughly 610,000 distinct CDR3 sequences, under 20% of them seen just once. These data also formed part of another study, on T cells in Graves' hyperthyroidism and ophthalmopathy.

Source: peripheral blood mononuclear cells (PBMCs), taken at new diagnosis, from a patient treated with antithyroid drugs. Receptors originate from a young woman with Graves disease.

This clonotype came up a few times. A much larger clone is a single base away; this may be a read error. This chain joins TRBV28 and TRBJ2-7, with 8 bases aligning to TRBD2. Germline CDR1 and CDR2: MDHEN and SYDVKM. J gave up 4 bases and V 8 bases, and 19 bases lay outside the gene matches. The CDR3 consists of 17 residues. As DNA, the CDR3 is TGTGCCAGCGAAGCTGCGGGAGGAGTGTTGCGGGGTTACGAGCAGTACTTC. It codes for CASEAAGGVLRGYEQYF.

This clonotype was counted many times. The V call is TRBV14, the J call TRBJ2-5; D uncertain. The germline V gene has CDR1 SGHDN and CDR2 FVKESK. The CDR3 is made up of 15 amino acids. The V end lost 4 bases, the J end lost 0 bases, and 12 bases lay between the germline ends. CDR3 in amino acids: CASSPKGWYQETQYF. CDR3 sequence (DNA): TGTGCCAGCAGCCCAAAAGGATGGTACCAAGAGACCCAGTACTTC.

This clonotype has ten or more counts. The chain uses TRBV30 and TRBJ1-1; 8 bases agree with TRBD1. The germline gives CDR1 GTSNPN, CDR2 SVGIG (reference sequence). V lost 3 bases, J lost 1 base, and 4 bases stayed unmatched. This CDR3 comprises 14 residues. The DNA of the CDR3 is TGTGCCTGGAGCAGGGACAGGACGAACACTGAAGCTTTCTTT. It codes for CAWSRDRTNTEAFF.

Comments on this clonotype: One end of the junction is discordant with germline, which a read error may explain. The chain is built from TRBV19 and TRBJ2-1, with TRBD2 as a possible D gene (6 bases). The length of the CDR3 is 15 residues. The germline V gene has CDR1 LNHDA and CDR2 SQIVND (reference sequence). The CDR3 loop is CAGSHWGEARNEQFF. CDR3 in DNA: TGTGCCGGTAGCCATTGGGGGGAAGCTCGGAATGAGCAGTTCTTC.

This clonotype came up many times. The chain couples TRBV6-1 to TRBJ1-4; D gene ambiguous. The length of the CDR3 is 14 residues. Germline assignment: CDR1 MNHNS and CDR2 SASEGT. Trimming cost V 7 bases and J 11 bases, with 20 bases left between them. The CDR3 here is CASTEEYSGEKLFF. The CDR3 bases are TGTGCCAGCACCGAGGAGTATTCGGGAGAGAAACTGTTTTTT.

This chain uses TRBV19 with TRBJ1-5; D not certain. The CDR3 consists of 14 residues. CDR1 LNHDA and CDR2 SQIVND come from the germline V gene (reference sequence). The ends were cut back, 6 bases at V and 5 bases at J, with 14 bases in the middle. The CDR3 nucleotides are TGTGCCAGTAGGTGGAGCGGCACGGATCAGCCCCAGCATTTT. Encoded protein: CASRWSGTDQPQHF.

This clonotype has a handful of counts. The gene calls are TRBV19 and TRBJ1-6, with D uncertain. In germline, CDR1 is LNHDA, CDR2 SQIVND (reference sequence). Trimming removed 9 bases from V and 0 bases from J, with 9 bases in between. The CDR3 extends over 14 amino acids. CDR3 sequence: CASTFSSYNSPLHF. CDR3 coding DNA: TGTGCCAGCACCTTCAGCTCCTATAATTCACCCCTCCACTTT.

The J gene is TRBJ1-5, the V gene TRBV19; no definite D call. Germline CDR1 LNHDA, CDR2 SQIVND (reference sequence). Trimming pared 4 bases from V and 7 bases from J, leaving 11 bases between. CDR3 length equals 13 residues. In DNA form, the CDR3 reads TGTGCCAGTAGTACAGACCGGGTCCAGCCCCAGCATTTT. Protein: CASSTDRVQPQHF.

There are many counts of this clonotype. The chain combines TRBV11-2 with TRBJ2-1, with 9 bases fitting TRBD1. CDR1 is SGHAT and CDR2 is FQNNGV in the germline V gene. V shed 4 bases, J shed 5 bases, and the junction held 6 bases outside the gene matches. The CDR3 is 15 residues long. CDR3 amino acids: CASSSAGTGNNEQFF. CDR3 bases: TGTGCCAGCAGCTCGGCCGGGACAGGGAACAATGAGCAGTTCTTC.

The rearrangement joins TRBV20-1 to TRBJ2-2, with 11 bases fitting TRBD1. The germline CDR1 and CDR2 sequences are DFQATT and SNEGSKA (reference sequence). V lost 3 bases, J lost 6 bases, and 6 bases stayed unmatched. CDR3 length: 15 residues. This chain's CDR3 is CSAREPGQGAGELFF. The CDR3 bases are TGCAGTGCTAGGGAACCGGGACAGGGGGCCGGGGAGCTGTTTTTT.

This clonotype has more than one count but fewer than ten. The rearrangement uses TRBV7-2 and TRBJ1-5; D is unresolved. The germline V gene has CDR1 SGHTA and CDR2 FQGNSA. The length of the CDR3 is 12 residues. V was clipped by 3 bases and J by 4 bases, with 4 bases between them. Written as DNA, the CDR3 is TGTGCCAGCAGCTTTGTGAATCAGCCCCAGCATTTT. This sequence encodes CASSFVNQPQHF.

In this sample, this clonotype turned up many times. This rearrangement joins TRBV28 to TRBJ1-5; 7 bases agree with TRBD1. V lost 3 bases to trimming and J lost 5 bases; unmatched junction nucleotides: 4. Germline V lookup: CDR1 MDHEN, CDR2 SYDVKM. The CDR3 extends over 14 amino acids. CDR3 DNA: TGTGCCAGCAGTTTCAGGGGGACTTATCAGCCCCAGCATTTT. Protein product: CASSFRGTYQPQHF.

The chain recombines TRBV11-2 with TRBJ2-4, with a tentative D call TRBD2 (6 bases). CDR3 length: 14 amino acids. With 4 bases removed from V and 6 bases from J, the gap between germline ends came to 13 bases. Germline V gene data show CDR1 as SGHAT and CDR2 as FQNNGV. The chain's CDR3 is CASSYTGAVNIQYF. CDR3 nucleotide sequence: TGTGCCAGCAGCTATACGGGAGCTGTAAACATTCAGTACTTC.

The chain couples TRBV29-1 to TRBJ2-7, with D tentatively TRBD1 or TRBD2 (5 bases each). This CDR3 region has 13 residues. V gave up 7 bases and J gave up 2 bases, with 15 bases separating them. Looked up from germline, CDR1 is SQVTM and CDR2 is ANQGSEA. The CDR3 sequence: CSARRDGAYEQYF. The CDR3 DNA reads TGCAGCGCCCGACGGGACGGAGCCTACGAGCAGTACTTC.

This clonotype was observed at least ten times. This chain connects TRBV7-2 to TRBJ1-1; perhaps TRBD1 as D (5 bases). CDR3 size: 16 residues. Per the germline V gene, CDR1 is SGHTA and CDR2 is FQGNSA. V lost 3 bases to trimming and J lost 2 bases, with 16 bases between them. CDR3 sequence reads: CASSFEQSTVNTEAFF. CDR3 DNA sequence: TGTGCCAGCAGCTTCGAACAATCGACAGTTAACACTGAAGCTTTCTTT.

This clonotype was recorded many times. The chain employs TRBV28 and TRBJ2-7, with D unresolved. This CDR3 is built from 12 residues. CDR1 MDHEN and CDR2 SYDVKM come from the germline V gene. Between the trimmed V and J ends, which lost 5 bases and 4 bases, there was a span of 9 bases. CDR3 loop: CASSTLRYEQYF. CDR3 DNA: TGTGCCAGCAGTACCCTACGGTACGAGCAGTACTTC.

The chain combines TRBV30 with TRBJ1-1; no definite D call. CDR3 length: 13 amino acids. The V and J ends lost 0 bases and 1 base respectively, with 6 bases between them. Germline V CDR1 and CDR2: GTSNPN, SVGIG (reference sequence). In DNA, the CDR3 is TGTGCCTGGAGTGTAGGCCGGAACACTGAAGCTTTCTTT. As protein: CAWSVGRNTEAFF. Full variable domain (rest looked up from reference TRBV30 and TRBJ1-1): SQTIHQWPATLVQPVGSPLSLECTVEGTSNPNLYWYRQAAGRGLQLLFYSVGIGQISSEVPQNLSASRPQDRQFILSSKKLLLSDSGFYLCAWSVGRNTEAFFGQGTRLTVV.

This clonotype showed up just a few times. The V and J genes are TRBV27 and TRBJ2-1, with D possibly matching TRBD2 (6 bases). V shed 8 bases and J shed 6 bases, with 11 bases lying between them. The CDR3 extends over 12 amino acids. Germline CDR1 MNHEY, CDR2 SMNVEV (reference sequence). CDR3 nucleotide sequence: TGTGCCAGCGGGGGACTTACCAATGAGCAGTTCTTC. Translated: CASGGLTNEQFF.

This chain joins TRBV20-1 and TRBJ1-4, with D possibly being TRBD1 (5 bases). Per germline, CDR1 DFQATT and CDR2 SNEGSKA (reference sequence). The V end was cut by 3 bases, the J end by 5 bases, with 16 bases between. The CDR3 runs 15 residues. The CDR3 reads CSASFLGGNNEKLFF. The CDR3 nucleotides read TGCAGTGCTAGTTTCCTCGGGGGTAACAATGAAAAACTGTTTTTT.

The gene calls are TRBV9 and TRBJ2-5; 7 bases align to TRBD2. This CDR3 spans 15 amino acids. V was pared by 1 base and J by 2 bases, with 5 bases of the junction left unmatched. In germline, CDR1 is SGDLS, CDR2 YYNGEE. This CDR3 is CASSVNSGFQETQYF. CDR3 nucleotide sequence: TGTGCCAGCAGCGTAAATAGCGGGTTTCAAGAGACCCAGTACTTC.

In DNA form, the CDR3 reads TGTGCCTGGAGCCCGCGGGATACCGGGGAGCTGTTTTTT. Residues: CAWSPRDTGELFF. This sequence joins TRBV30 and TRBJ2-2, with D possibly matching TRBD2 (6 bases). Between the trimmed V and J ends, which lost 3 bases and 5 bases, there was a span of 10 bases. The CDR3 totals 13 residues. Germline V gene sequence: CDR1 GTSNPN, CDR2 SVGIG (reference sequence).

CDR3 in amino acids: CASSLTGTGVETQYF. As DNA, the CDR3 is TGCGCCAGCAGCTTGACCGGGACAGGAGTAGAGACCCAGTACTTC. This chain links TRBV5-1 with TRBJ2-1; 8 bases align to TRBD1. Near its end, the DNA agrees better with TRBJ2-5, so the J call may be wrong. Germline values: CDR1 SGHRS, CDR2 YFSETQ. The CDR3 has 15 residues.

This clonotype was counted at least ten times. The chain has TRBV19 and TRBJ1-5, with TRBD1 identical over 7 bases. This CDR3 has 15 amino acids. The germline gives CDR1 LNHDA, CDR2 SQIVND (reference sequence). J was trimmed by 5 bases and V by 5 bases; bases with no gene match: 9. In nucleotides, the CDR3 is TGTGCCAGTAGTTTCGCCGGGACAGCGCATCAGCCCCAGCATTTT. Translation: CASSFAGTAHQPQHF. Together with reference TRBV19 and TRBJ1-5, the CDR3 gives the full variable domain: DGGITQSPKYLFRKEGQNVTLSCEQNLNHDAMYWYRQDPGQGLRLIYYSQIVNDFQKGDIAEGYSVSREKKESFPLTVTSAQKNPTAFYLCASSFAGTAHQPQHFGDGTRLSIL.

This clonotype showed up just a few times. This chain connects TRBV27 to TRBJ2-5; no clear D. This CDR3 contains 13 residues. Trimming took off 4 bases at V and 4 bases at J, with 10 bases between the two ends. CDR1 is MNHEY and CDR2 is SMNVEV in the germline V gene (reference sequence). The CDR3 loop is CASSYGLGETQYF. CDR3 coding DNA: TGTGCCAGCAGTTATGGGTTAGGAGAGACCCAGTACTTC.

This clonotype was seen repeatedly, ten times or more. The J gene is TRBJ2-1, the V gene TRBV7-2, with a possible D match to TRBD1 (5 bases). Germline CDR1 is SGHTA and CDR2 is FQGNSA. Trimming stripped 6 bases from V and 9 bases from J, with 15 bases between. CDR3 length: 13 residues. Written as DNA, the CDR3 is TGTGCCAGCAGTTCTCAGGGTATCACTGAGCAGTTCTTC. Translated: CASSSQGITEQFF. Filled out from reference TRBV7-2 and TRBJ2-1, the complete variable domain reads GAGVSQSPSNKVTEKGKDVELRCDPISGHTALYWYRQSLGQGLEFLIYFQGNSAPDKSGLPSDRFSAERTGGSVSTLTIQRTQQEDSAVYLCASSSQGITEQFFGPGTRLTVL.

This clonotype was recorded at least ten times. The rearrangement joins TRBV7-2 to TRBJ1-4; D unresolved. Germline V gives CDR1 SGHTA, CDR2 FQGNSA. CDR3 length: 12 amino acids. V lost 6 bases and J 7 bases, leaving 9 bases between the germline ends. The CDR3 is CASSGSGEKLFF. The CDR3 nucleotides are TGTGCCAGCAGTGGGTCGGGTGAAAAACTGTTTTTT.

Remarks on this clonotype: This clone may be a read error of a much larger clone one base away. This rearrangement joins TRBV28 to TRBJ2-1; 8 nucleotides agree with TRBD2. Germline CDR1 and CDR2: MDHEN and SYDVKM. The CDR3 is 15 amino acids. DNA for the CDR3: TGTGCCAGCCGCCGGCAGCGGGAGTGGGGTAATGGGCAGTTCTTC. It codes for CASRRQREWGNGQFF.